Below, 4 T cell receptor beta chains from the same sample are listed, as sequenced in a study of cytomegalovirus exposure and HLA in healthy donors. Primers included in the PCR were 60 Vbeta and 13 Jbeta primers. Only in-frame clones appear in the TCRdb table, and some are missing; sequencing was by immunoSEQ multiplex PCR. Of approximately 180,000 clones listed, 60% to 80% were seen once; the top ten hold 6.3%. Sequencing used PBMCs. Receptors were obtained from a man aged 40-50 years in good health and CMV-seropositive.

This clone was recorded a few times. The rearrangement links TRBV7-6 to TRBJ1-4, with D tentatively TRBD1 (6 bases). Germline V gene sequence: CDR1 SGHVS, CDR2 FNYEAQ. Trimming stripped 1 base from V and 1 base from J, with 10 bases between. The length of the CDR3 is 16 residues. Here the CDR3 DNA reads TGTGCCAGCAGCTTAGGGGGGCTGGGAACTAATGAAAAACTGTTTTTT. Amino acid sequence: CASSLGGLGTNEKLFF.

This clone has just a few counts. The chain joins TRBV7-7 to TRBJ2-5, with 8 bases lining up with TRBD2. Germline CDR1 and CDR2: SSHAT and FNYEAQ (reference sequence). V lost 5 bases, J lost 7 bases, and 3 bases stayed unmatched. This CDR3 is built from 12 residues. The CDR3 here is CASSPGGGTQYF. The CDR3 nucleotides read TGTGCCAGCAGCCCCGGGGGGGGGACCCAGTACTTC.

The chain couples TRBV25-1 to TRBJ2-1; no definite D call. CDR1 is MGHDK, CDR2 SYGVNS, per germline. The CDR3 is 13 amino acids. V lost 0 bases and J 4 bases, leaving 4 bases between the germline ends. CDR3 protein: CASSEYSYNEQFF. CDR3 DNA: TGTGCCAGCAGTGAATACTCTTACAATGAGCAGTTCTTC.

This clone was found a few times. Here the CDR3 reads CASSSSGIRGAPYNEQFF. DNA for the CDR3: TGCGCCAGCAGCTCGTCCGGGATTCGGGGGGCGCCTTACAATGAGCAGTTCTTC. The chain couples TRBV5-1 to TRBJ2-1, with D possibly being TRBD2 (7 bases). CDR1 and CDR2 (germline): SGHRS, YFSETQ. This CDR3 contains 18 residues. The ends were cut back, 3 bases at V and 4 bases at J, with 23 bases in the middle.